The clone carrying this T cell receptor (beta chain) was counted a single time. The method was immunoSEQ multiplex PCR; TCRdb's version includes in-frame clones alone and lacks a portion of them. The profile covers 50,000 or so clones, with 83% appearing a single time and approximately 15% taken by the ten largest. This specimen comes from a study of blood T cell repertoires in COVID-19. The germline V gene encodes CDR1 SGHTA and CDR2 FQGNSA. Losses at the gene ends were 2 bases for V and 6 bases for J; bases not matched to a gene: 4. This CDR3 spans 14 amino acids. The specimen was peripheral blood. The TCR sequence derives from a middle-aged man with acute or convalescent COVID-19. The V gene is TRBV7-2, the J gene TRBJ2-1; 7 bases match TRBD2. CDR3 amino acids: CASSLRGTTNEQFF. The CDR3 DNA sequence: TGTGCCAGCAGCTTAAGAGGGACTACCAATGAGCAGTTCTTC.